The 24 T cell receptor beta chains given below trace back to one sample, sequenced in a study of blood T cells in healthy people across ages. Alongside a J-beta primer mix, a sample-barcoded 5' primer served in a second PCR lasting about 6 to 11 cycles. TCRdb recomputed calls from the 5' RACE reads with MiXCR, one row per CDR3 protein. The sample comprises about 1,800,000 distinct CDR3 sequences, 28% of which are singletons, and less than 9.5% rests with the top ten. Material: blood. Receptors originate from a woman between 25 and 40 years old in good health.

The V gene is TRBV20-1, the J gene TRBJ2-6; D gene unclear. Germline-derived CDR1 and CDR2 are DFQATT and SNEGSKA (reference sequence). Trimming removed 5 bases at V and 2 bases at J, with 10 bases between. CDR3 length: 14 amino acids. Here the CDR3 reads CSALDAAGANVLTF. CDR3 DNA: TGCAGTGCTTTGGACGCAGCTGGGGCCAACGTCCTGACTTTC.

The table lists this clonotype with a few counts. The chain combines TRBV28 with TRBJ2-4; 11 nucleotides match TRBD2. The J call may be mistaken, given a closer DNA end match to TRBJ2-7. The CDR3 runs to 13 residues. From germline, CDR1 is MDHEN and CDR2 SYDVKM. CDR3 DNA: TGTGCCCTCCAAACTAGCGGGGGTCACGAGCAGTACTTC. Translation: CALQTSGGHEQYF.

This clonotype has more than one count but fewer than ten. This sequence may be a read error, since a much larger clone differs from it by one base. The chain carries TRBV7-2 and TRBJ2-7; 9 bases agree with TRBD2. Germline loops: CDR1 SGHTA, CDR2 FQGNSA. V trimming: 4 bases; J trimming: 2 bases; junction bases outside the gene matches: 6. This CDR3 has 15 residues. The CDR3 bases are TGTGCCAGCAGCTCCTCTAGCGGGGAGACCTACGAGCAGTACTTC. This sequence encodes CASSSSSGETYEQYF. Using reference TRBV7-2 and TRBJ2-7 for the parts outside the CDR3, the full variable domain is GAGVSQSPSNKVTEKGKDVELRCDPISGHTALYWYRQSLGQGLEFLIYFQGNSAPDKSGLPSDRFSAERTGGSVSTLTIQRTQQEDSAVYLCASSSSSGETYEQYFGPGTRLTVT.

With respect to this clonotype: A read error may be the cause here, since a much bigger clone is one base away. V gene TRBV3-1 combines with J gene TRBJ2-1, with 8 bases matching TRBD2. Germline V gene sequence: CDR1 LGHDT, CDR2 YNNKEL (reference sequence). CDR3 size: 20 residues. V gave up 1 base and J gave up 12 bases; unmatched junction bases: 26. CDR3 region: CASSQGLLGLAGYGLFLQFF. The DNA for the CDR3 is TGTGCCAGCAGCCAAGGCCTACTGGGGCTAGCGGGCTATGGTCTTTTTCTGCAGTTCTTC.

A remark on this clonotype: A much larger clone differs by one base, so this may be a read error. The chain links TRBV6-1 to TRBJ2-5; no clear D. This CDR3 comprises 13 residues. CDR1 and CDR2 (germline): MNHNS, SASEGT. V was pared by 6 bases and J by 1 base, with 9 bases between. In nucleotides, the CDR3 is TGTGCCAGCAGCTTTTGGGCCCAAGAGACCCAGTACTTC. It encodes CASSFWAQETQYF.

The chain employs TRBV23-1 and TRBJ1-6; D gene ambiguous. TRBV23-1 belongs to the ORF category, with a function that is uncertain. CDR3 length equals 18 residues. The V end lost 0 bases, the J end lost 0 bases, and 12 bases lay between the germline ends. Here the CDR3 DNA reads TGCGCCAGCAGTCAATCGATCTGGGCTAGCTCCTATAATTCACCCCTCCACTTT. It yields the protein CASSQSIWASSYNSPLHF.

The sample holds many counts of this clonotype. The chain uses TRBV4-1 and TRBJ1-2; tentatively, D is TRBD1 (6 bases). The CDR3 length is 16 residues. From germline, CDR1 is MGHRA and CDR2 YSYEKL. V shed 4 bases and J shed 2 bases, with 17 bases lying between them. The CDR3 bases are TGCGCCAGCAGCCCTGTGACAGGAGATGGCAACTATGGCTACACCTTC. It specifies CASSPVTGDGNYGYTF.

Only a few counts were recorded for this clonotype. The J gene is TRBJ2-7, the V gene TRBV27, with a weak D call TRBD1 (5 bases). This CDR3 region has 12 residues. V was pared by 7 bases and J by 3 bases, with 10 bases between. Germline lookup yields CDR1 MNHEY and CDR2 SMNVEV (reference sequence). In DNA, the CDR3 is TGTGCCAGCACTGCCGGACACTACGAGCAGTACTTC. It specifies CASTAGHYEQYF.

The chain uses TRBV7-2 and TRBJ2-7; 12 bases map to TRBD2. CDR3 length: 14 amino acids. V trimming: 8 bases; J trimming: 7 bases; junction bases outside the gene matches: 9. In germline, CDR1 is SGHTA, CDR2 FQGNSA. The chain's CDR3 is CASLKTSGSGEQYF. DNA for the CDR3: TGTGCCAGCCTAAAGACTAGCGGGAGCGGTGAGCAGTACTTC.

The chain combines TRBV9 with TRBJ1-1, with a weak D call TRBD1 (6 bases). Germline assignment: CDR1 SGDLS and CDR2 YYNGEE. The CDR3 sequence is 16 residues long. The ends were cut back, 3 bases at V and 1 base at J, with 16 bases in the middle. The CDR3 DNA reads TGTGCCAGCAGCGCGCCACCGGGACATACGAACACTGAAGCTTTCTTT. Amino acid sequence: CASSAPPGHTNTEAFF.

The chain combines TRBV12-3 or TRBV12-4 with TRBJ1-5, with D perhaps matching TRBD1 (5 bases). V was cut by 4 bases and J by 0 bases, with 13 bases left in between. The CDR3 runs 16 residues. The CDR3 bases are TGTGCCAGCAGTTATGGGGGGGTCCGTAGCAATCAGCCCCAGCATTTT. It codes for CASSYGGVRSNQPQHF.

This clonotype has at least ten counts. The genes are TRBV10-3 and TRBJ2-7; D uncertain. Trimming cost V 2 bases and J 4 bases, with 9 bases left between them. Germline V CDR1 and CDR2: ENHRY, SYGVKD. The CDR3 runs to 13 residues. CDR3 residues: CAISESQIYEQYF. CDR3 DNA sequence: TGTGCCATCAGTGAGAGTCAGATTTACGAGCAGTACTTC.

In the case of this clonotype: At one of its ends the junction is not consistent with the germline gene, which may arise from a read error. The CDR3 nucleotides are TGTGCCGGCAGTTTAGAATCGCTAGCGGGAGTAACAGATACGCAGTATTTT. Amino acids: CAGSLESLAGVTDTQYF. The chain is built from TRBV12-3 or TRBV12-4 and TRBJ2-3, with 10 positions matching TRBD2. The CDR3 runs to 17 residues.

The genes are TRBV19 and TRBJ1-5, with D possibly being TRBD1 (5 bases). Germline CDR1 is LNHDA and CDR2 is SQIVND (reference sequence). The CDR3 runs to 13 residues. Between the trimmed V and J ends, which lost 9 bases and 1 base, there was a span of 10 bases. CDR3 in DNA: TGTGCCAGCCGGGGCAGGAGCAATCAGCCCCAGCATTTT. Translation gives CASRGRSNQPQHF.

The chain has TRBV13 and TRBJ1-2; tentative D call: TRBD1 (6 bases). Deletions cut 2 bases from V and 13 bases from J, with 14 bases between. The CDR3 is 12 residues long. The germline V gene has CDR1 PRHDT and CDR2 FYEKMQ (reference sequence). The CDR3 here is CASSLSGAAGTF. CDR3 coding DNA: TGTGCCAGCAGCTTATCAGGGGCCGCGGGCACCTTC.

The V and J genes are TRBV5-1 and TRBJ1-1; 7 bases line up with TRBD1. The V gene end was trimmed by 5 bases and the J gene end by 8 bases; junction bases not matched to a gene: 12. The CDR3 totals 14 residues. CDR1 is SGHRS and CDR2 is YFSETQ in the germline V gene. The CDR3 nucleotides are TGCGCCAGCAGAGACACAGGGACAGAACTGGAAGCTTTCTTT. It specifies CASRDTGTELEAFF.

The CDR3 here is CASSQRDHQETQYF. CDR3 DNA sequence: TGTGCCAGCAGCCAACGGGATCACCAAGAGACCCAGTACTTC. The chain carries TRBV3-1 and TRBJ2-7; maybe TRBD2 (5 bases). The J call is uncertain, as TRBJ2-5 better fits the DNA end. Germline V gives CDR1 LGHDT, CDR2 YNNKEL (reference sequence). The CDR3 is 14 amino acids.

This clonotype was counted a few times. V is TRBV6-2 or TRBV6-3 and J is TRBJ1-1; 10 positions agree with TRBD1. Losses at the gene ends were 6 bases for V and 4 bases for J; bases not matched to a gene: 8. CDR1 and CDR2 from the germline V gene are MNHEY and SVGEGT. The CDR3 covers 15 residues. CDR3: CASSKTGGRSTEAFF. Here the CDR3 DNA reads TGTGCCAGCAGCAAGACAGGGGGCCGGAGCACTGAAGCTTTCTTT.

The chain uses TRBV15 and TRBJ1-4, with a possible D match to TRBD1 (5 bases). Germline V gene sequence: CDR1 LNHNV, CDR2 YYDKDF (reference sequence). V was trimmed by 0 bases and J by 10 bases, leaving 15 bases between them. The CDR3 covers 15 residues. This chain's CDR3 is CATSRDGASRGKLFF. CDR3 coding DNA: TGTGCCACCAGCAGAGATGGGGCTAGCCGTGGAAAACTGTTTTTT.

The rearrangement joins TRBV9 to TRBJ1-4; weak D call: TRBD1 (5 bases). The CDR3 is made up of 14 amino acids. Trimming pared 0 bases from V and 8 bases from J, leaving 11 bases between. Per the germline V gene, CDR1 is SGDLS and CDR2 is YYNGEE. The DNA for the CDR3 is TGTGCCAGCAGCGTAGCAGGGAGCAACGAAAAACTGTTTTTT. Protein sequence: CASSVAGSNEKLFF.

This clonotype came up a few times. The V and J genes are TRBV20-1 and TRBJ2-5, with D maybe TRBD1 (6 bases). Germline V gene lookup returns CDR1 DFQATT and CDR2 SNEGSKA (reference sequence). Trimming cost V 4 bases and J 4 bases, with 13 bases left between them. This CDR3 contains 13 residues. CDR3 nucleotides: TGCAGTGCTACAGACAGGCCAGGAGAGACCCAGTACTTC. Amino acid sequence: CSATDRPGETQYF.

The genes are TRBV19 and TRBJ2-3; D is uncertain. Germline values: CDR1 LNHDA, CDR2 SQIVND (reference sequence). Trimming removed 2 bases at V and 3 bases at J, with 12 bases between. This CDR3 region has 15 residues. CDR3 sequence reads: CASSIMGFETDTQYF. The CDR3 DNA reads TGTGCCAGTAGTATAATGGGATTCGAGACAGATACGCAGTATTTT.

This sequence joins TRBV5-1 and TRBJ1-2; D is unresolved. Per the germline V gene, CDR1 is SGHRS and CDR2 is YFSETQ. This CDR3 has 14 residues. V gave up 0 bases and J gave up 2 bases, with 8 bases separating them. CDR3 residues: CASSLEISNYGYTF. The CDR3 DNA reads TGCGCCAGCAGCTTGGAGATATCAAACTATGGCTACACCTTC.

This clonotype was observed many times. The rearrangement links TRBV12-3 or TRBV12-4 to TRBJ2-7; TRBD1 might be the D (6 bases). V lost 7 bases and J 1 base, leaving 14 bases between the germline ends. This CDR3 is built from 14 residues. The CDR3 sequence: CASTINRVSYEQYF. CDR3 nucleotides: TGTGCCAGCACCATAAACAGGGTGTCCTACGAGCAGTACTTC.